Sequencing of this T cell receptor (beta chain) was carried out in a study of blood T cells in healthy people across ages. PCR was performed a second time for about 7 to 11 cycles using a sample-barcoded 5' primer and a J-beta primer mix. In TCRdb, the 5' RACE reads were re-called with MiXCR into one record per CDR3 protein. The table lists about 640,000 distinct CDR3 sequences, about 54% of them singletons. Isolation recovered at least 6.5 million PBMCs from every sample. Per sample, extraction of total RNA gave at least 5.5 micrograms in every case. This CDR3 has 18 residues. V lost 0 bases and J lost 3, with 23 bases in between. The germline CDR1 and CDR2 sequences are DFQATT and SNEGSKA (reference sequence).

This sequence was found in a man between 60 and 75 years old in good health. The chain couples TRBV20-1 to TRBJ1-2; TRBD1 might be the D (6 bases). Sequencing was performed on blood. The CDR3 loop reads CSARDELSGVAIDYGYTF. The CDR3 coding sequence is TGCAGTGCTAGAGACGAGTTATCAGGGGTAGCAATTGACTATGGCTACACCTTC.